These 4 T cell receptor beta chains were sequenced from one sample in a study of healthy donors' naive CD4 and CD8 T cells. Each TCR library used around 540 ng of total RNA and a linear amplification protocol. TCRdb re-derived calls from the reads in MiXCR, one entry per CDR3 protein. The data show about 180,000 distinct CDR3 sequences, about 70% seen once. Sample: naive CD4+ and CD8+ T cells sorted from blood, pooled from several donors. These receptors all come from a pool of human donors in good health; the sample pools cells from several healthy donors.

On this clonotype: At one end, the junction sequence differs from germline, possibly due to a read error. This rearrangement joins TRBV27 to TRBJ2-5; weak D call: TRBD2 (5 bases). The V gene's germline CDR1 is MNHEY and CDR2 SMNVEV (reference sequence). The CDR3 consists of 14 residues. The CDR3 bases are TGTGCCAGCAGTTCCCGCGGGTACCAAGAGACCCAGCACTTC. Its translation: CASSSRGYQETQHF.

This chain joins TRBV29-1 and TRBJ2-1; D is uncertain. Germline V gene sequence: CDR1 SQVTM, CDR2 ANQGSEA. Between the trimmed V and J ends, which lost 4 bases and 5 bases, there was a span of 9 bases. The CDR3 length is 12 residues. This chain's CDR3 is CSVGWRDNEQFF. In nucleotides, the CDR3 is TGCAGCGTTGGTTGGAGAGACAATGAGCAGTTCTTC.

Only a few counts were recorded for this clonotype. The DNA for the CDR3 is TGTGCCAGCAGCTTGGTGGCCGCTACTAACTATGGCTACACCTTC. It yields the protein CASSLVAATNYGYTF. This sequence joins TRBV5-5 and TRBJ1-2, with D uncertain. CDR1 is SGHKS and CDR2 is YYEKEE in the germline V gene (reference sequence). There are 15 residues in the CDR3. V lost 0 bases and J lost 0, with 9 bases in between.

The chain has TRBV6-2 or TRBV6-3 and TRBJ1-1; possibly TRBD1 for D (5 bases). Per germline, CDR1 MNHEY and CDR2 SVGEGT. V was clipped by 5 bases and J by 3 bases, with 13 bases between them. This CDR3 spans 14 amino acids. CDR3 sequence reads: CASSLRDGDTEAFF. The CDR3 DNA is TGTGCCAGCAGTCTCCGGGACGGAGACACTGAAGCTTTCTTT.